The source of this T cell receptor (beta chain) is a study of T cell responses to AZD1222 COVID-19 vaccine (dated by TCRdb to the early 2020s). In the study overall: A total of 230 to 250 trial participants underwent TCR sequencing, of whom 207 had received two doses of AZD1222 and some 25 had received two doses of the MenACWY control vaccine. Trial participants were enrolled into age subgroups of 18-55, 56-69 and 70-plus years, which contained about 150, 27 and 61 TCR-sequenced participants, respectively.

The time point label of this sample denotes: about 28 days (+/-7) after the second vaccine dose. The sample's treatment or condition, from its label and the paper: meningococcal conjugate vaccine given as trial control. Vaccinee samples came from UK trials COV001 and COV002, including a single-blind randomized controlled phase 2/3 trial of AZD1222 (ChAdOx1 nCoV-19) in healthy adults. For TCRbeta chain sequencing, PBMC samples were collected from trial participants at day 0 and at day 28 after the second dose. This clone was seen more than once but under ten times. It lacks a known antigen. The record has no base qualities; no much larger clone is one base away. The CDR3 regions of human TCRbeta chains were analyzed by immunosequencing. Turning to the authors' computational methods: Repertoire TCRs were checked for matches against a reference library of SARS-CoV-2-specific TCRs that had been generated using the MIRA antigen-specificity platform. Breadth was defined as the fraction of unique TCRs that were SARS-CoV-2-associated, and depth was defined as the fraction of total T cells that were SARS-CoV-2-associated. Each spike-specific TCR was assigned to its reactive spike region and to a CD4 or CD8 class using the MIRA data. Log10-transformed breadth and depth values were compared by one-way ANOVA with Sidak's multiple comparisons tests. This immuneACCESS table, as held by TCRdb, lists in-frame sequences with V and J called but not all clones. Of the missing ones, under half trace to an unresolved V gene in checked studies; the others have no known cause. The D gene and trimming were derived from the DNA, and the V and J assignments and clone size from that table. A total of some 180,000 clones appear in this sample, approximately 95% of them only once. The top ten clonotypes cover roughly 1% of the sample.

What the authors observed across the whole study: The whole spike protein was spanned by vaccine-associated CD4 TCRs, and dominant responses were seen in regions 160-218 and 743-854. Conclusions about previously exposed vaccinees are limited because only five to seven AZD1222 recipients were SARS-CoV-2 seropositive at baseline. Nearly half of unique spike-specific TCRs reportedly recognized epitopes outside regions mutated in the B.1.351 and B.1.1.7 variants. A significant rise in spike-specific TCR breadth and depth was observed after two AZD1222 doses relative to day 0 and relative to MenACWY recipients. Because no samples from the day 14 peak response were available, repertoires could be characterized only after the peak T cell response. In the small 56-69-year group, the increase in depth fell short of significance, most likely because of low power. Participants were mostly white British, with more females than males. The authors suggested clonal diversity may have been underestimated.

This TCR was sampled from an adult who received the MenACWY meningococcal vaccine as a control. The sample was peripheral blood, taken 28 days after the second dose of the MenACWY control vaccine.

In nucleotide form, the sequence is TGCAGTGCTAGTCTCTCGGGGAGGACTCATGAGCAGTTCTTC. It translates as CSASLSGRTHEQFF. The sequence joins TRBV20-1 to TRBJ2-1, and the D gene may be TRBD2, 6 bases matching. The germline V gene (reference sequence) yields DFQATT for CDR1 and SNEGSKA for CDR2. V drops 3 bases and J drops 8 bases, leaving 17 bases in between. The CDR3 goes from the cysteine to the phenylalanine over 14 residues. Only the CDR3 DNA is retained, 42 bases long and in frame from the first base.